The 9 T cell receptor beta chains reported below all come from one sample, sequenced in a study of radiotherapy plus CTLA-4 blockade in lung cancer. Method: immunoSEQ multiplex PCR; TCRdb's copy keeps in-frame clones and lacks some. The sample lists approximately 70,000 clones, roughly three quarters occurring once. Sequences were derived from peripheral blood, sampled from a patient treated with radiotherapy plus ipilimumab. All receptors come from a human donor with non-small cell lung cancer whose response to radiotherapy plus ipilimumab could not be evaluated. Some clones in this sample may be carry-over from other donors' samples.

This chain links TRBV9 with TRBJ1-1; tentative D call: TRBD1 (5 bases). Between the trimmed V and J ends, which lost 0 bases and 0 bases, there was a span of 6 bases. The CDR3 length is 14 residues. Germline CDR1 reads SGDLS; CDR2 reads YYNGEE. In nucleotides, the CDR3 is TGTGCCAGCAGCGTAGGGGGCATGAACACTGAAGCTTTCTTT. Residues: CASSVGGMNTEAFF.

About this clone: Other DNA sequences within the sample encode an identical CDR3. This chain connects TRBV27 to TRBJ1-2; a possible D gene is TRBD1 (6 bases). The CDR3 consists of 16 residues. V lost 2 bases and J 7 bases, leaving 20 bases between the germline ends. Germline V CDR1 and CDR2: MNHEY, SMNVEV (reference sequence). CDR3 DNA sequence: TGTGCCAGCAGTTTAGGCAGGGGAACGGCTATGGGTGGCTACACCTTC. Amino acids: CASSLGRGTAMGGYTF.

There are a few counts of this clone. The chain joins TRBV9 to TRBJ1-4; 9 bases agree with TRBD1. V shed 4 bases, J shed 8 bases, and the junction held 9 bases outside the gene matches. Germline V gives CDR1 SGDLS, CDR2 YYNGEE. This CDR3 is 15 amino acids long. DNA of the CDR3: TGTGCCAGCAGCCCGACAGGGGGTCGGGGGGAAAAACTGTTTTTT. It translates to CASSPTGGRGEKLFF.

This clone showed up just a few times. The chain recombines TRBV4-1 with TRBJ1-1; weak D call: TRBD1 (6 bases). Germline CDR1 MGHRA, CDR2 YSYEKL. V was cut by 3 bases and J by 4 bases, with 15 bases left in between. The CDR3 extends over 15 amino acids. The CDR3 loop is CASSHLGQGSTEAFF. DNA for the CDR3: TGCGCCAGCAGCCATTTAGGCCAGGGGTCCACTGAAGCTTTCTTT.

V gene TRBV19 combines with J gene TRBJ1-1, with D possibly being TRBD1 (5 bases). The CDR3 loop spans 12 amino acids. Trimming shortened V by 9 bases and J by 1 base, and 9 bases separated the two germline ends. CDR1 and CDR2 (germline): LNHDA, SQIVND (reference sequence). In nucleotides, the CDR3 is TGTGCCAGCCAGGACAAGAACACTGAAGCTTTCTTT. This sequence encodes CASQDKNTEAFF. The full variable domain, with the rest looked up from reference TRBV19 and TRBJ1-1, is DGGITQSPKYLFRKEGQNVTLSCEQNLNHDAMYWYRQDPGQGLRLIYYSQIVNDFQKGDIAEGYSVSREKKESFPLTVTSAQKNPTAFYLCASQDKNTEAFFGQGTRLTVV.

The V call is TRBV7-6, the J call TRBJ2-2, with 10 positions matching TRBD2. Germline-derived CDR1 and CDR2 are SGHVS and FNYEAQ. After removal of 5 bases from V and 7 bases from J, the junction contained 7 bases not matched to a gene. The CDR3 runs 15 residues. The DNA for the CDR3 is TGTGCCAGCAGCCGAATGGGACTAGCGAACGGGGAGCTGTTTTTT. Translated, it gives CASSRMGLANGELFF.

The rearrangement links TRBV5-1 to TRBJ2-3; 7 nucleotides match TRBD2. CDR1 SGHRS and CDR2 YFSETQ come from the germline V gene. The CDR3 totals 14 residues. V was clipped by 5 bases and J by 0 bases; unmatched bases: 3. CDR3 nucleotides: TGCGCCAGCAGGGCTAGCGGTAGCACAGATACGCAGTATTTT. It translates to CASRASGSTDTQYF.

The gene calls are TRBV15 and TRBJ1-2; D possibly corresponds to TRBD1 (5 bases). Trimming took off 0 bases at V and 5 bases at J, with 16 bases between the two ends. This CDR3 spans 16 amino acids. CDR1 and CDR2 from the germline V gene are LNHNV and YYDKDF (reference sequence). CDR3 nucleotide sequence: TGTGCCACCAGCAGAGACAGGGAGGAACCTTTGTATGGCTACACCTTC. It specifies CATSRDREEPLYGYTF.

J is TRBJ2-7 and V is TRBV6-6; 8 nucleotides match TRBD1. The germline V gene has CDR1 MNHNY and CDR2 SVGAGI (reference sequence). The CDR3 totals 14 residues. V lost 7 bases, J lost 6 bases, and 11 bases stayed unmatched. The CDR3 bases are TGTGCCAGCACCCTGGACAGGGAAAACGCCGAGCAGTACTTC. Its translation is CASTLDRENAEQYF.